The 4 T cell receptor beta chains below all came from one sample that was sequenced in a study of long-term antiretroviral therapy in people with HIV. Assay version v3.0 of immunoSEQ was used, and it was run at survey level. Assay: immunoSEQ multiplex PCR; the TCRdb copy retains only in-frame clones and omits some. The data contain 45,000 or so clones, about 94% of them seen just once; the ten biggest clones take up roughly 2.2%. The material sequenced was unsorted PBMCs, taken about 9.1 years after starting antiretroviral therapy. These receptor sequences come from a man aged 25-40 years with HIV.

With respect to this clone: The junction does not match germline at one end; this may be a read error. This sequence joins TRBV9 and TRBJ2-7; maybe TRBD2 (5 bases). The CDR3 has 14 amino acids. Germline lookup yields CDR1 SGDLS and CDR2 YYNGEE. CDR3 coding DNA: TGTGCCAGCAGAGTAGCGACGGGGAAATACGAGCAGTACTTC. It yields the protein CASRVATGKYEQYF.

The gene calls are TRBV30 and TRBJ1-6; TRBD1 might be the D (6 bases). Germline V CDR1 and CDR2: GTSNPN, SVGIG (reference sequence). This CDR3 contains 14 residues. Deletions cut 1 base from V and 8 bases from J, with 12 bases between. The chain's CDR3 is CAWSGWDMDSPLHF. CDR3 in DNA: TGTGCCTGGAGTGGATGGGACATGGATTCACCCCTCCACTTT. Filled out from reference TRBV30 and TRBJ1-6, the complete variable domain reads SQTIHQWPATLVQPVGSPLSLECTVEGTSNPNLYWYRQAAGRGLQLLFYSVGIGQISSEVPQNLSASRPQDRQFILSSKKLLLSDSGFYLCAWSGWDMDSPLHFGNGTRLTVT.

This sequence joins TRBV6-6 and TRBJ2-1, with D possibly TRBD1 on 7 matching bases. Germline V gene lookup returns CDR1 MNHNY and CDR2 SVGAGI (reference sequence). V was clipped by 6 bases and J by 5 bases, with 11 bases between them. This CDR3 has 13 residues. CDR3 sequence (DNA): TGTGCCAGCAGGGAGGGGGCCCACAATGAGCAGTTCTTC. Protein: CASREGAHNEQFF.

The chain links TRBV2 to TRBJ1-5; D ambiguous. Between the trimmed V and J ends, which lost 1 base and 7 bases, there was a span of 11 bases. CDR3 length: 14 amino acids. The V gene's germline CDR1 is SNHLY and CDR2 FYNNEI. Here the CDR3 reads CASSEGAGRQPQHF. CDR3 sequence (DNA): TGTGCCAGCAGTGAAGGGGCGGGGAGGCAGCCCCAGCATTTT. Combining the CDR3 with reference TRBV2 and TRBJ1-5 gives the whole variable domain EPEVTQTPSHQVTQMGQEVILRCVPISNHLYFYWYRQILGQKVEFLVSFYNNEISEKSEIFDDQFSVERPDGSNFTLKIRSTKLEDSAMYFCASSEGAGRQPQHFGDGTRLSIL.